A single sample gave rise to the 9 T cell receptor beta chains below, sequenced in a study of blood T cells in healthy people across ages. For the second PCR, which ran for roughly 7 to 11 cycles, a sample-barcoded 5' primer and a J-beta primer mix were used. MiXCR, applied by TCRdb to the 5' RACE reads, yields one record per CDR3 protein. The profile shows about 570,000 distinct CDR3 sequences, roughly a quarter of them singletons. Another study also made use of these data, one on T cells of mothers and their children.

Sequencing was performed on blood. These receptors originate from a boy aged 2 to 9 in good health.

The chain employs TRBV15 and TRBJ2-5; perhaps TRBD1 as D (6 bases). V lost 1 base and J 4 bases, leaving 10 bases between the germline ends. Germline CDR1 reads LNHNV; CDR2 reads YYDKDF (reference sequence). The CDR3 extends over 14 amino acids. This CDR3 is CATSRGGPAETQYF. CDR3 in DNA: TGTGCCACCAGCAGAGGGGGGCCGGCAGAGACCCAGTACTTC.

The chain has TRBV18 and TRBJ2-4; D possibly uses TRBD1 or TRBD2 (6 bases each). V gave up 0 bases and J gave up 9 bases, with 12 bases separating them. Germline V gives CDR1 KGHSH, CDR2 LQKENI. The length of the CDR3 is 14 residues. CDR3 nucleotide sequence: TGTGCCAGCTCACCACCGAGGGGGGATGGCATTCAGTACTTC. This encodes CASSPPRGDGIQYF.

This clonotype came up a few times. The rearrangement links TRBV3-1 to TRBJ2-7; 9 nucleotides line up with TRBD1. V was pared by 1 base and J by 6 bases, with 7 bases of the junction left unmatched. This CDR3 is 15 amino acids long. Germline CDR1 and CDR2: LGHDT and YNNKEL (reference sequence). The chain's CDR3 is CASSQVGTGIVEQYF. For the CDR3, the DNA is TGTGCCAGCAGCCAAGTTGGGACAGGGATCGTCGAGCAGTACTTC.

There are a few counts of this clonotype. The chain combines TRBV20-1 with TRBJ2-2; D is unresolved. V gave up 2 bases and J gave up 2 bases, with 6 bases separating them. Germline CDR1 DFQATT, CDR2 SNEGSKA (reference sequence). The CDR3 runs to 13 residues. The CDR3 DNA reads TGCAGTGCTAGACATCTTAACACCGGGGAGCTGTTTTTT. The encoded protein is CSARHLNTGELFF.

In this sample, this clonotype turned up many times. The chain recombines TRBV7-9 with TRBJ2-1, with no clear D. The CDR3 spans 16 residues. Germline values: CDR1 SEHNR, CDR2 FQNEAQ (reference sequence). The germline V and J ends were trimmed by 1 base and 0 bases, with 10 bases remaining between them. This CDR3 reads CASSLGLASSYNEQFF. The CDR3, as DNA: TGTGCCAGCAGCTTAGGTCTGGCTAGCTCCTACAATGAGCAGTTCTTC.

This clonotype was seen repeatedly, ten times or more. The J gene is TRBJ2-7, the V gene TRBV5-1; D is tentatively TRBD1 or TRBD2 (5 bases each). Trimming removed 0 bases from V and 5 bases from J, with 18 bases in between. From germline, CDR1 is SGHRS and CDR2 YFSETQ. The CDR3 loop spans 16 amino acids. The CDR3 is CASSLETGLRGDEQYF. In DNA form, the CDR3 reads TGCGCCAGCAGCTTGGAGACCGGGCTGAGGGGCGACGAGCAGTACTTC. Variable domain in full (rest from reference TRBV5-1 and TRBJ2-7): KAGVTQTPRYLIKTRGQQVTLSCSPISGHRSVSWYQQTPGQGLQFLFEYFSETQRNKGNFPGRFSGRQFSNSRSEMNVSTLELGDSALYLCASSLETGLRGDEQYFGPGTRLTVT.

This clonotype was detected ten times or more. The V gene is TRBV7-8, the J gene TRBJ2-7, with D unclear. Germline V gene sequence: CDR1 SGHVS, CDR2 FQNEAQ. V dropped 3 bases and J dropped 0 bases, with 12 bases sitting between them. The CDR3 runs to 15 residues. The CDR3 sequence: CASSLMHLSSYEQYF. CDR3 nucleotides: TGTGCCAGCAGCTTGATGCACTTGAGCTCCTACGAGCAGTACTTC.

The rearrangement joins TRBV12-3 or TRBV12-4 to TRBJ1-2, with D hard to call. V lost 5 bases and J lost 8, with 18 bases in between. The CDR3 is 14 amino acids. In nucleotides, the CDR3 is TGTGCCAGCAGTGGAGATCAAGGTTCGGGGGGCTACACCTTC. This sequence encodes CASSGDQGSGGYTF.

Only a few counts were recorded for this clonotype. The chain has TRBV30 and TRBJ1-2; D perhaps matches TRBD1 (6 bases). The CDR3 sequence is 13 residues long. V lost 1 base to trimming and J lost 4 bases, with 10 bases between them. Germline values: CDR1 GTSNPN, CDR2 SVGIG (reference sequence). The CDR3 nucleotides are TGTGCCTGGAGTGACGGGGGGCCCTATGGCTACACCTTC. It encodes CAWSDGGPYGYTF.